The 6 T cell receptor beta chains below all came from one sample that was sequenced in a study of blood T cell repertoires in COVID-19. Method: immunoSEQ multiplex PCR; TCRdb's copy keeps in-frame clones and lacks some. The sample comprises a few hundred thousand clones, roughly 84% of which are singletons, and roughly 3.2% rests with the top ten. Sequenced material: PBMCs or T cells enriched from blood (not recorded which). The origin of the receptors is a man aged 45-65 years who had recovered from COVID-19.

This chain links TRBV5-1 with TRBJ2-3, with D possibly TRBD2 on 5 matching bases. The CDR3 is 16 amino acids. The V gene's germline CDR1 is SGHRS and CDR2 YFSETQ. Trimming cost V 4 bases and J 4 bases, with 19 bases left between them. The chain's CDR3 is CASSPRRAASPDTQYF. As DNA, the CDR3 is TGCGCCAGCAGCCCAAGGCGAGCGGCGAGTCCAGATACGCAGTATTTT.

The chain has TRBV9 and TRBJ1-1, with D perhaps matching TRBD1 (6 bases). Per germline, CDR1 SGDLS and CDR2 YYNGEE. This CDR3 region has 15 residues. V was pared by 0 bases and J by 2 bases, with 11 bases between. The CDR3 DNA reads TGTGCCAGCAGCGTAGCCCTGGGACACAACACTGAAGCTTTCTTT. Amino acids: CASSVALGHNTEAFF.

The chain joins TRBV2 to TRBJ2-3; 7 nucleotides line up with TRBD2. V lost 6 bases, J lost 3 bases, and 9 bases stayed unmatched. In germline, CDR1 is SNHLY, CDR2 FYNNEI. The CDR3 has 15 residues. The CDR3 loop reads CASRPRAGVTDTQYF. Here the CDR3 DNA reads TGTGCCAGCAGACCCCGCGCGGGGGTTACAGATACGCAGTATTTT.

This chain links TRBV6-5 with TRBJ2-1; the D gene is possibly TRBD1 (6 bases). The V end was cut by 5 bases, the J end by 0 bases, with 11 bases between. CDR3 length: 15 amino acids. Germline V lookup: CDR1 MNHEY, CDR2 SVGAGI. The CDR3 sequence: CASSLRGSSYNEQFF. In DNA, the CDR3 is TGTGCCAGCAGTCTCAGGGGTAGCTCCTACAATGAGCAGTTCTTC.

The sample holds one count of this clone. The chain joins TRBV5-1 to TRBJ2-2; 7 bases agree with TRBD2. Germline values: CDR1 SGHRS, CDR2 YFSETQ. V lost 5 bases, J lost 8 bases, and 12 bases stayed unmatched. The CDR3 contains 15 residues. CDR3 DNA sequence: TGCGCCAGCAGTATGTCAAGCGGGATCTCTGGGGAGCTGTTTTTT. Amino acids: CASSMSSGISGELFF.

The chain combines TRBV10-3 with TRBJ2-7, with 7 bases matching TRBD1. The CDR3 covers 13 residues. V shed 11 bases, J shed 2 bases, and the junction held 9 bases outside the gene matches. Germline lookup yields CDR1 ENHRY and CDR2 SYGVKD. This CDR3 is CAAAGGSPYEQYF. The CDR3 nucleotides read TGTGCCGCCGCAGGGGGATCCCCCTACGAGCAGTACTTC.